These 9 T cell receptor beta chains were sequenced from one sample in a study of blood T cell repertoires in COVID-19. Data came from immunoSEQ multiplex PCR; TCRdb stores just in-frame clones and leaves some out. The sample lists roughly 300,000 clones; roughly 85% were seen once. The sequenced sample consisted of PBMCs or T cells enriched from blood (not recorded which). The receptors stem from a woman between 40 and 55 years old with acute COVID-19.

This chain links TRBV28 with TRBJ2-3, with 10 bases matching TRBD2. CDR3 length equals 16 residues. Per the germline V gene, CDR1 is MDHEN and CDR2 is SYDVKM. With V trimmed by 4 bases and J by 2 bases, 6 bases remained unmatched. CDR3 sequence (DNA): TGTGCCAGCAGTTCACCGCTAGCGGGAGTCACAGATACGCAGTATTTT. Translating it yields CASSSPLAGVTDTQYF.

The chain carries TRBV6-2 or TRBV6-3 and TRBJ2-7, with 8 bases identical to TRBD2. Trimming at V came to 2 bases and at J to 2 bases, leaving 11 bases not matched to a gene. CDR3 length: 17 residues. Germline CDR1 and CDR2: MNHEY and SVGEGT. The CDR3 nucleotides read TGTGCCAGCAGTTACCGAGCGGGGGAGCATTATCCCTACGAGCAGTACTTC. Its protein product is CASSYRAGEHYPYEQYF.

The CDR3 loop reads CASSLSGYGYTF. The DNA of the CDR3 is TGTGCCAGCAGTCTATCCGGCTATGGCTACACCTTC. The chain links TRBV6-5 to TRBJ1-2, with D uncertain. This CDR3 region has 12 residues. Germline V CDR1 and CDR2: MNHEY, SVGAGI. Trimming left V 5 bases short and J 4 bases short, with 8 bases between.

V usage is TRBV7-9 and J usage is TRBJ1-5, with 9 bases that match TRBD1. CDR1 SEHNR and CDR2 FQNEAQ come from the germline V gene (reference sequence). This CDR3 has 17 residues. Unmatched junction bases numbered 10, after V lost 3 bases and J lost 4 bases. Written as DNA, the CDR3 is TGTGCCAGCAGCTTGGGGACAGGGCATAGCCTGAATCAGCCCCAGCATTTT. Translated: CASSLGTGHSLNQPQHF.

The chain has TRBV4-1 and TRBJ1-5; D is perhaps TRBD1 (6 bases). The CDR3 is made up of 16 amino acids. V lost 1 base and J lost 0, with 10 bases in between. The V gene's germline CDR1 is MGHRA and CDR2 YSYEKL. The CDR3 DNA sequence: TGCGCCAGCAGCCAAGGGGGGCAAAATAGCAATCAGCCCCAGCATTTT. Translated: CASSQGGQNSNQPQHF.

This chain connects TRBV20-1 to TRBJ1-1; tentatively, D is TRBD1 (6 bases). Looked up from germline, CDR1 is DFQATT and CDR2 is SNEGSKA (reference sequence). V lost 6 bases to trimming and J lost 4 bases, with 9 bases between them. This CDR3 comprises 11 residues. The CDR3 nucleotides are TGCAGTGCCCAACAGGGCACTGAAGCTTTCTTT. Translation gives CSAQQGTEAFF.

V is TRBV19 and J is TRBJ2-7; tentative D call: TRBD2 (6 bases). The V gene lost 7 bases and the J gene lost 3 bases, with 13 bases spanning the gap. The CDR3 has 13 amino acids. Germline V gives CDR1 LNHDA, CDR2 SQIVND (reference sequence). The CDR3 loop is CASIYGRNYEQYF. The CDR3 coding sequence is TGTGCCAGTATATATGGGAGGAACTACGAGCAGTACTTC. The whole variable domain, remainder taken from reference TRBV19 and TRBJ2-7, is DGGITQSPKYLFRKEGQNVTLSCEQNLNHDAMYWYRQDPGQGLRLIYYSQIVNDFQKGDIAEGYSVSREKKESFPLTVTSAQKNPTAFYLCASIYGRNYEQYFGPGTRLTVT.

The CDR3 DNA is TGCGCCAGCAGGTCTGCTGCAGGGAACCAGAGGGGCTACACCTTC. Protein product: CASRSAAGNQRGYTF. The genes are TRBV5-1 and TRBJ1-2, with D tentatively TRBD1 (5 bases). Between the trimmed V and J ends, which lost 5 bases and 8 bases, there was a span of 22 bases. Germline lookup yields CDR1 SGHRS and CDR2 YFSETQ. This CDR3 spans 15 amino acids. Filled out from reference TRBV5-1 and TRBJ1-2, the complete variable domain reads KAGVTQTPRYLIKTRGQQVTLSCSPISGHRSVSWYQQTPGQGLQFLFEYFSETQRNKGNFPGRFSGRQFSNSRSEMNVSTLELGDSALYLCASRSAAGNQRGYTFGSGTRLTVV.

The chain has TRBV5-1 and TRBJ1-2, with TRBD1 identical over 7 bases. CDR3 size: 16 residues. Trimming cost V 0 bases and J 5 bases; bases outside gene matches: 10. The germline V gene has CDR1 SGHRS and CDR2 YFSETQ. CDR3 DNA: TGCGCCAGCAGCTTGGCGACAGGGAGCGAAGGATATGGCTACACCTTC. Translation: CASSLATGSEGYGYTF. Based on the CDR3 plus reference TRBV5-1 and TRBJ1-2, the full variable domain is KAGVTQTPRYLIKTRGQQVTLSCSPISGHRSVSWYQQTPGQGLQFLFEYFSETQRNKGNFPGRFSGRQFSNSRSEMNVSTLELGDSALYLCASSLATGSEGYGYTFGSGTRLTVV.